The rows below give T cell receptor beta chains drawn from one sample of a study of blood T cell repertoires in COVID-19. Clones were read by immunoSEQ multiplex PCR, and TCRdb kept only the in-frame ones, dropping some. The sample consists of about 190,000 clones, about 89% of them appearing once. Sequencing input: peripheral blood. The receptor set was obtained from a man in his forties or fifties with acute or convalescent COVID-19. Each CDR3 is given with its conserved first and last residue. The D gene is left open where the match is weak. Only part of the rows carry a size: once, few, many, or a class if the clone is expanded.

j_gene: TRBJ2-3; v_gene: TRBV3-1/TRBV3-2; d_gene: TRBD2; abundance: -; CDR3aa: CASSPWTSGDTDTQYF; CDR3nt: TGTGCCAGCAGCCCGTGGACTAGCGGGGATACAGATACGCAGTATTTT
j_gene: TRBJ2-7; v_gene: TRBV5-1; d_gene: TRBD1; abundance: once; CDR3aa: CASSWGPTGLSEQYF; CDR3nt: TGCGCCAGCAGCTGGGGACCGACAGGGCTCTCTGAGCAGTACTTC
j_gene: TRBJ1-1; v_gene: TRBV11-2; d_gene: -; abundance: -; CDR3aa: CASTARTKSGGSEAFF; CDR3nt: TGTGCCAGCACCGCAAGAACCAAGTCAGGTGGGTCTGAAGCTTTCTTT
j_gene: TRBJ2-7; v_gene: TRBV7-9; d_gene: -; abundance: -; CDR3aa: CASSLGLAGAYEQYF; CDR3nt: TGTGCCAGCAGCTTAGGCCTCGCGGGCGCCTACGAGCAGTACTTC
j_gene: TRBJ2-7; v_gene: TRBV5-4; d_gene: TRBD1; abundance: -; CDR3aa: CASSRTGGPPGYEQYF; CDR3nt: TGTGCCAGCAGCCGCACAGGGGGCCCACCCGGTTACGAGCAGTACTTC
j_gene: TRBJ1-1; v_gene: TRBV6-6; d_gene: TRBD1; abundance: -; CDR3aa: CASSSYRGVTEAFF; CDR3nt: TGTGCCAGCAGTTCGTACAGGGGGGTCACTGAAGCTTTCTTT
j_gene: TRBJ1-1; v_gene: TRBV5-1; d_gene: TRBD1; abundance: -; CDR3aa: CASSPPLGGGNTEAFF; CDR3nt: TGCGCCAGCAGCCCCCCGTTAGGGGGCGGGAACACTGAAGCTTTCTTT
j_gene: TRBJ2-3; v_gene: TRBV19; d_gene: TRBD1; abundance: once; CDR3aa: CASGQGAVTTDTQYF; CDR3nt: TGTGCCAGCGGACAGGGGGCGGTTACCACAGATACGCAGTATTTT
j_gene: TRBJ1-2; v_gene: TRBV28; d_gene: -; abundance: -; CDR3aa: CASRGGDIEGYTF; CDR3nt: TGTGCCAGCAGGGGAGGGGACATCGAGGGCTACACCTTC
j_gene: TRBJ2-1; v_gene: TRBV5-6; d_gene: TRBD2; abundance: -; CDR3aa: CASSLLGLARDNEQFF; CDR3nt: TGTGCCAGCAGCTTGTTGGGACTAGCCCGTGACAATGAGCAGTTCTTC
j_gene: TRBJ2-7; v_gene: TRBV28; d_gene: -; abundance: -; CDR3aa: CATWGVRVAYEQYF; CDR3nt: TGTGCCACATGGGGGGTACGGGTGGCCTACGAGCAGTACTTC
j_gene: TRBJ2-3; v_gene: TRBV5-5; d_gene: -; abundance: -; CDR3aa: CASSSGLITDTQYF; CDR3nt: TGTGCCAGCAGCTCCGGACTGATCACAGATACGCAGTATTTT
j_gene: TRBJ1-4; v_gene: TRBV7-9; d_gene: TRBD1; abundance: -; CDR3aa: CASSSQQGHDEKLFF; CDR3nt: TGTGCCAGCAGTTCCCAACAGGGGCATGATGAAAAACTGTTTTTT
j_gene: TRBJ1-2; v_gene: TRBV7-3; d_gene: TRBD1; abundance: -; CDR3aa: CASSSGQGYGYTF; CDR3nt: TGTGCCAGCAGCTCGGGACAGGGTTATGGCTACACCTTC
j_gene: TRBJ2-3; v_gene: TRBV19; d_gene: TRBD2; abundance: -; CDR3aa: CAAAGGGGTDTQYF; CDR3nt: TGTGCCGCGGCGGGGGGGGGCGGCACAGATACGCAGTATTTT
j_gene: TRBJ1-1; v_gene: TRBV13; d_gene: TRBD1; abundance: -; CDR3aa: CASSFWRGQENTEAFF; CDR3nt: TGTGCCAGCAGCTTTTGGAGGGGGCAGGAGAACACTGAAGCTTTCTTT
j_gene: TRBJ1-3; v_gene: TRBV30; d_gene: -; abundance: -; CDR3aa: CAWTGGSGNTIYF; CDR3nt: TGTGCCTGGACCGGGGGTAGTGGAAACACCATATATTTT
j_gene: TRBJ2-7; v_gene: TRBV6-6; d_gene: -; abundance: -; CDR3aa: CASSLDSYEQYF; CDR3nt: TGTGCCAGCAGTCTGGACAGCTACGAGCAGTACTTC
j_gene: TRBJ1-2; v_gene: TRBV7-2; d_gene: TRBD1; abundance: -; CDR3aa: CASGQGVANYGYTF; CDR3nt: TGTGCCAGCGGACAGGGGGTTGCTAACTATGGCTACACCTTC
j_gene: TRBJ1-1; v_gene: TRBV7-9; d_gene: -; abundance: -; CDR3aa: CASSHDSQGGMNTEAFF; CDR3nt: TGTGCCAGCAGCCACGACAGTCAGGGCGGTATGAACACTGAAGCTTTCTTT
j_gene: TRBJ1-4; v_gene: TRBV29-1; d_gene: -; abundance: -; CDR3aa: CSVSQGGEKLFF; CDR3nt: TGCAGCGTAAGCCAGGGTGGCGAAAAACTGTTTTTT
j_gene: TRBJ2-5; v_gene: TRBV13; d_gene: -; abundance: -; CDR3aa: CASSFGQDQETQYF; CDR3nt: TGTGCCAGCAGCTTCGGACAAGATCAAGAGACCCAGTACTTC
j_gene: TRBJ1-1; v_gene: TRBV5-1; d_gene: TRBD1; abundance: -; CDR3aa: CASSLEGTGDGGTEAFF; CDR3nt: TGCGCCAGCAGCTTGGAGGGGACAGGCGACGGGGGCACTGAAGCTTTCTTT